One and the same sample provided the 2 T cell receptor beta chains below, sequenced in a study of T cell changes during pregnancy in multiple sclerosis. TCRdb's table, derived via immunoSEQ multiplex PCR, lists solely in-frame clones and lacks some. The table lists roughly 40,000 clones, roughly 85% of them singletons. Sequenced here: CD4+ T cells from peripheral blood mononuclear cells, sampled before pregnancy. The receptors were gathered from a female donor with multiple sclerosis, enrolled in a pregnancy study.

V is TRBV10-3 and J is TRBJ1-1, with 7 bases that match TRBD1. Germline V gene sequence: CDR1 ENHRY, CDR2 SYGVKD. Trimming cost V 3 bases and J 9 bases; bases outside gene matches: 13. CDR3 length: 15 amino acids. This CDR3 reads CAISDGDRYKPKAFF. CDR3 DNA sequence: TGTGCCATCAGTGACGGGGACAGATACAAACCTAAAGCTTTCTTT.

The V and J genes are TRBV4-1 and TRBJ2-1, with D tentatively TRBD2 (6 bases). The CDR3 extends over 11 amino acids. In germline, CDR1 is MGHRA, CDR2 YSYEKL. Between the trimmed V and J ends, which lost 0 bases and 14 bases, there was a span of 8 bases. DNA for the CDR3: TGCGCCAGCAGCCAAGACAGGGAGGAGTTCTTC. This sequence encodes CASSQDREEFF.